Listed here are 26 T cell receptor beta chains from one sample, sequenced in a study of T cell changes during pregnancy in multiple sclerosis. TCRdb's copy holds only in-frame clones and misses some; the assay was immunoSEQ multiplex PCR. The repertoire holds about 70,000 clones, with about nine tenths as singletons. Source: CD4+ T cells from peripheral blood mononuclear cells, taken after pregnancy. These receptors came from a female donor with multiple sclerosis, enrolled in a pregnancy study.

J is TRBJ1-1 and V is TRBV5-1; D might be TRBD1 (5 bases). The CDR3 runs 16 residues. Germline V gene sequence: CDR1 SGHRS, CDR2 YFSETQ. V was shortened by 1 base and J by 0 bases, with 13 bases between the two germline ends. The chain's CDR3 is CASSLSGGSMNTEAFF. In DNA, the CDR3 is TGCGCCAGCAGCTTGTCCGGGGGTTCTATGAACACTGAAGCTTTCTTT.

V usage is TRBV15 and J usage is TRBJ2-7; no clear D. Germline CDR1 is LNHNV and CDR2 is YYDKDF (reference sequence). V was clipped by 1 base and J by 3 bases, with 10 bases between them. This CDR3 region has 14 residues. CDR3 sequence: CATSRGGERYEQYF. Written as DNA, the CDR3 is TGTGCCACCAGCAGAGGCGGAGAACGCTACGAGCAGTACTTC.

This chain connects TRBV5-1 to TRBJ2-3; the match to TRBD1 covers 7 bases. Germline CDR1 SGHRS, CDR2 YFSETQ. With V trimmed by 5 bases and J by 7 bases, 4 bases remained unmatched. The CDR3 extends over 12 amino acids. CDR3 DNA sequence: TGCGCCAGCAGAAGGGACAGCAATACGCAGTATTTT. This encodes CASRRDSNTQYF.

The CDR3 loop is CASRSGTGSNEQFF. The CDR3 nucleotides are TGCGCCAGCAGGTCCGGGACAGGGAGTAATGAGCAGTTCTTC. The chain combines TRBV5-1 with TRBJ2-1; 9 bases agree with TRBD1. The junction had 7 bases not matched to a gene; V was cut back by 5 bases and J by 7 bases. From germline, CDR1 is SGHRS and CDR2 YFSETQ. The CDR3 consists of 14 residues.

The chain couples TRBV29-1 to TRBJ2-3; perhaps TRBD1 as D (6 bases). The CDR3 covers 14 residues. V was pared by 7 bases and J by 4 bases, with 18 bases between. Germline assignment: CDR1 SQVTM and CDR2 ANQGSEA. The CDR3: CSALQGNFADTQYF. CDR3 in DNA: TGCAGCGCTCTACAGGGTAATTTTGCAGATACGCAGTATTTT.

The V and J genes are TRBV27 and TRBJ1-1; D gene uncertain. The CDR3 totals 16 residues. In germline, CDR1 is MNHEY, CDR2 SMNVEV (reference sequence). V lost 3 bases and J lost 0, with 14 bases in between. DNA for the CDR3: TGTGCCAGCAGTTTTGTGGCATTTGGTATGAACACTGAAGCTTTCTTT. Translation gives CASSFVAFGMNTEAFF.

The CDR3 region has the DNA TGTGCCAGCAGCTACGACGGGAGAAAGAAAGAGACCCAGTACTTC. Its translation is CASSYDGRKKETQYF. The chain links TRBV7-2 to TRBJ2-5; D is perhaps TRBD2 (6 bases). The CDR3 length is 15 residues. The germline gives CDR1 SGHTA, CDR2 FQGNSA. Trimming left V 4 bases short and J 3 bases short, with 15 bases between.

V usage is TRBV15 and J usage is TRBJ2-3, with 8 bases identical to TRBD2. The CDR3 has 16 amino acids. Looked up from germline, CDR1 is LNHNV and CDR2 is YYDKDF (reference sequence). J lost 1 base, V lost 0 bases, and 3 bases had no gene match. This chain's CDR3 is CATSRDKAGGTDTQYF. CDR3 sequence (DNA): TGTGCCACCAGCAGAGATAAAGCGGGGGGCACAGATACGCAGTATTTT.

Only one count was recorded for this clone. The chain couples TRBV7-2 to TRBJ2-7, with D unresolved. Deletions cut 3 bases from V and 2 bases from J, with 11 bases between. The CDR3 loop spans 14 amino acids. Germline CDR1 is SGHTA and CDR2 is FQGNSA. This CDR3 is CASSFSIQTYEQYF. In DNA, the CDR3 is TGTGCCAGCAGCTTCTCGATCCAGACCTACGAGCAGTACTTC.

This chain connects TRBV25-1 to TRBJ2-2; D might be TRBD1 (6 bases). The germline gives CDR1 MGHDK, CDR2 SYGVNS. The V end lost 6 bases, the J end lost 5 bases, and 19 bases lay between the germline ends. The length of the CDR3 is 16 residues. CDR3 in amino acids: CASRVTRGKGTGELFF. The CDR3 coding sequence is TGTGCCAGCAGGGTCACAAGGGGGAAAGGGACCGGGGAGCTGTTTTTT.

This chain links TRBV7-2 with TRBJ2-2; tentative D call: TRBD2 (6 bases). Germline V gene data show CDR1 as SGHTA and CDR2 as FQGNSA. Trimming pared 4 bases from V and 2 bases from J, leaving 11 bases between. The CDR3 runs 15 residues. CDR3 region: CASSSPGTNTGELFF. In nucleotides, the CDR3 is TGTGCCAGCAGCTCCCCCGGGACTAACACCGGGGAGCTGTTTTTT.

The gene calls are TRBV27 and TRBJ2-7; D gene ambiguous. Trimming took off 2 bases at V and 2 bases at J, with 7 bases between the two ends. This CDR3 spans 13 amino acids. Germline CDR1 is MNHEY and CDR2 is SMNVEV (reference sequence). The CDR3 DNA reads TGTGCCAGCAGTTTACTGCAGACCTACGAGCAGTACTTC. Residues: CASSLLQTYEQYF.

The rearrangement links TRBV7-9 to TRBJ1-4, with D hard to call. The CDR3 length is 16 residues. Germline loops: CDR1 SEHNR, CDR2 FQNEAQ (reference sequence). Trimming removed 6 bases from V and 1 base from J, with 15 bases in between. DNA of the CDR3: TGTGCCAGCAGTTCAGTGCGGGTTGTAACTAATGAAAAACTGTTTTTT. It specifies CASSSVRVVTNEKLFF.

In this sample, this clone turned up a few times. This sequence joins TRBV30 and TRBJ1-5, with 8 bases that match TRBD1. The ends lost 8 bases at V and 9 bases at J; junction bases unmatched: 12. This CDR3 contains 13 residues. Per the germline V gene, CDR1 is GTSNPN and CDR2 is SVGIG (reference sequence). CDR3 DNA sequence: TGTGCCGCAACTGACAGGGGCGACGGGCCCCAGCATTTT. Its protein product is CAATDRGDGPQHF.

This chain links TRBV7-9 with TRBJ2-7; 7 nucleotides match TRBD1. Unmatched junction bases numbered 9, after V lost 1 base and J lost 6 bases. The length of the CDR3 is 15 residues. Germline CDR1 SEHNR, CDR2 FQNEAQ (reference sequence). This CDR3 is CASSLDGAGTVEQYF. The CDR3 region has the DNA TGTGCCAGCAGCTTAGATGGGGCAGGGACAGTCGAGCAGTACTTC.

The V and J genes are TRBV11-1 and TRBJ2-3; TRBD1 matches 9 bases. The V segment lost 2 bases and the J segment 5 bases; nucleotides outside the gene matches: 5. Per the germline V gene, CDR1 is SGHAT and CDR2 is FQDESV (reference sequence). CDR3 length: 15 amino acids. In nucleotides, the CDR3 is TGTGCCAGCAGCTTAATTGGACAGGGGATAGATACGCAGTATTTT. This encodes CASSLIGQGIDTQYF.

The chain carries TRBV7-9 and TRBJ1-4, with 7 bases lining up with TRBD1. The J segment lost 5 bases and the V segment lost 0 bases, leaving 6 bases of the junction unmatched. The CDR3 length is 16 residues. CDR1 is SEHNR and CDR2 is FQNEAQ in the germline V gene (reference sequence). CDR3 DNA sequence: TGTGCCAGCAGCTTAGCCATGACAGGGCCGAATGAAAAACTGTTTTTT. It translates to CASSLAMTGPNEKLFF.

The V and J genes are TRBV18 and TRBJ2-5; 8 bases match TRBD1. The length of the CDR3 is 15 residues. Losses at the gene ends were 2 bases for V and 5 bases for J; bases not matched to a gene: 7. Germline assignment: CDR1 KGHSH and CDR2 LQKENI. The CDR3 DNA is TGTGCCAGCTCACCAAAGACAGGGGCCCTCGAGACCCAGTACTTC. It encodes CASSPKTGALETQYF.

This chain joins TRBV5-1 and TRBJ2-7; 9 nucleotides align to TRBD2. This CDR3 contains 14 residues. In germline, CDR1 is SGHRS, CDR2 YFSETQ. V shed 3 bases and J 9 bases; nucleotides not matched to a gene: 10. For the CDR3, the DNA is TGCGCCAGCAGCTCCCTAGCGGGAATAGAGGTGCAGTACTTC. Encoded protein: CASSSLAGIEVQYF.

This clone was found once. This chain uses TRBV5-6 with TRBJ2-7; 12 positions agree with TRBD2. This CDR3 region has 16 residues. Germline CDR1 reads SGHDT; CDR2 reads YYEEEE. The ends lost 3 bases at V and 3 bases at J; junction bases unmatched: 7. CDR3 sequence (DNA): TGTGCCAGCAGCTCGTGGACTAGCGGGGAGTACTACGAGCAGTACTTC. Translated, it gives CASSSWTSGEYYEQYF. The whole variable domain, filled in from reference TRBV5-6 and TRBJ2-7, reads DAGVTQSPTHLIKTRGQQVTLRCSPKSGHDTVSWYQQALGQGPQFIFQYYEEEERQRGNFPDRFSGHQFPNYSSELNVNALLLGDSALYLCASSSWTSGEYYEQYFGPGTRLTVT.

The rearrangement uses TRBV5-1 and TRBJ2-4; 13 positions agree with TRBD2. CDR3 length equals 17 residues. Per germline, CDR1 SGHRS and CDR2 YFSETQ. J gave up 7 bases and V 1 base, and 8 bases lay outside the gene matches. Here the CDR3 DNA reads TGCGCCAGCAGCTTGATTACTAGCGGGGGGGCCGAGAACATTCAGTACTTC. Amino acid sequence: CASSLITSGGAENIQYF.

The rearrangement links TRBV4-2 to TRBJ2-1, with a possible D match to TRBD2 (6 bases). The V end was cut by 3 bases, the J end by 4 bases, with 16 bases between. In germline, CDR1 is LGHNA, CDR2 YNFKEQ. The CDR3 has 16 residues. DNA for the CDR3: TGTGCCAGCAGCCATGCGACTAGTGGGGGGTACAATGAGCAGTTCTTC. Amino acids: CASSHATSGGYNEQFF.

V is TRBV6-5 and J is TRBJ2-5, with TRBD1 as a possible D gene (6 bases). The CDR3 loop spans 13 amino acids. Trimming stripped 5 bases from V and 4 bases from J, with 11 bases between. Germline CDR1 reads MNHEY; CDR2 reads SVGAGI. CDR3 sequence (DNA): TGTGCCAGCAGTAGGACAGCCAGAGAGACCCAGTACTTC. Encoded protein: CASSRTARETQYF.

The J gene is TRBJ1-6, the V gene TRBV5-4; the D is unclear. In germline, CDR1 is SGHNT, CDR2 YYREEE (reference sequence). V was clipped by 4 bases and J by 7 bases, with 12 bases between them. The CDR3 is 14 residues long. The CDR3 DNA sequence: TGTGCCAGCAGCCCGACTGGTCCAAATTCACCCCTCCACTTT. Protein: CASSPTGPNSPLHF.

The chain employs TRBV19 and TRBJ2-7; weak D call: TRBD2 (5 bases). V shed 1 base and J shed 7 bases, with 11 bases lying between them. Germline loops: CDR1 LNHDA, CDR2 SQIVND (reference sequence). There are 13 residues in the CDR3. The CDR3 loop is CASSIAPAGEQYF. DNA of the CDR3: TGTGCCAGTAGTATAGCCCCCGCGGGTGAGCAGTACTTC.

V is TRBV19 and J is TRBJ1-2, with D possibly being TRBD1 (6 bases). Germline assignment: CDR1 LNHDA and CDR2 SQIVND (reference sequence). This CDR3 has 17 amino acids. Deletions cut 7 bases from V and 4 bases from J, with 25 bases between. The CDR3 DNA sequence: TGTGCCAGTATCGATCAGGACGAGGGGGAGAGTGGCTATGGCTACACCTTC. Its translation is CASIDQDEGESGYGYTF. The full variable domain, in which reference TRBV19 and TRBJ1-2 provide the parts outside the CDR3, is DGGITQSPKYLFRKEGQNVTLSCEQNLNHDAMYWYRQDPGQGLRLIYYSQIVNDFQKGDIAEGYSVSREKKESFPLTVTSAQKNPTAFYLCASIDQDEGESGYGYTFGSGTRLTVV.